This TCR beta chain stems from a study of T cell repertoires in cytomegalovirus infection. Points from the study as a whole: Ex vivo, HLA-C-restricted CMV-specific TCR beta clonotypes prevailed over the rest of the response.

The length of the CDR3 is 17 residues. CDR1 is SGHNT and CDR2 is YENEEA in the germline V gene. Unmatched junction bases numbered 17, after V lost 4 bases and J lost 9 bases. Via MiXCR, TCRdb re-called the reads, giving one row per CDR3 protein. The sample lists around 280,000 distinct CDR3 sequences; about 8.8% were seen once. Only a few counts were recorded for this clonotype. Its antigen is undetermined. Sequencing input: PBMCs. The gene calls are TRBV11-3 and TRBJ2-7; 11 nucleotides agree with TRBD2. This TCR came from a human donor in good health (CMV status not recorded). Some clones in this sample may be carry-over from other donors' samples. The CDR3: CASSSLRASGGPLGQYV. The DNA for the CDR3 is TGTGCCAGCAGCTCGCTCCGTGCTAGCGGGGGGCCCCTAGGGCAGTACGTC.